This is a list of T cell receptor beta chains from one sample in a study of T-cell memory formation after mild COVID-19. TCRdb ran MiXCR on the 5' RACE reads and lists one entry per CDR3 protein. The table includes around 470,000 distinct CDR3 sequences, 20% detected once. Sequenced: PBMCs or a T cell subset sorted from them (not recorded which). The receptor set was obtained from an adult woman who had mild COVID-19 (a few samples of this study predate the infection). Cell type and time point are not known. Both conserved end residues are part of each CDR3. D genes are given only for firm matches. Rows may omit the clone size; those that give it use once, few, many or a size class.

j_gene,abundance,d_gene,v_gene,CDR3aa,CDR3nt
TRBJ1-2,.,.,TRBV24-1,CATSDRWTTYGYTF,TGTGCCACCAGTGACCGCTGGACGACCTATGGCTACACCTTC
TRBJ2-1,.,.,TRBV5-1,CASSQEPGSILQHNEQFF,TGCGCCAGCAGCCAAGAGCCGGGATCCATCCTACAGCACAATGAGCAGTTCTTC
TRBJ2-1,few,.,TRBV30,CVGGGENNEQFF,TGTGTAGGGGGGGGTGAGAACAATGAGCAGTTCTTC
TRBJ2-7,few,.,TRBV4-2,CASSLRASVYEQYF,TGTGCCAGCAGCCTCAGGGCTAGCGTCTACGAGCAGTACTTC
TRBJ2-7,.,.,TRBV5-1,CASSLGDLSSYEQYF,TGCGCCAGCAGCCTGGGGGACCTGAGCTCCTACGAGCAGTACTTC
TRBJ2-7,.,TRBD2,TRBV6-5,CASSYGASGEQYF,TGTGCCAGCAGTTACGGAGCTAGCGGCGAGCAGTACTTC
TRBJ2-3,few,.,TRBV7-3,CASSFRGSQDTQYF,TGTGCCAGCAGCTTTAGGGGGAGTCAAGATACGCAGTATTTT
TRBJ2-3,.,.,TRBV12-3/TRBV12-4,CASSPIGGGRFTDTQYF,TGTGCCAGCAGCCCCATTGGGGGCGGGAGATTCACAGATACGCAGTATTTT
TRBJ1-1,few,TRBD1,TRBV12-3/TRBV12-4,CASSLHSGGFAFF,TGTGCCAGCAGTTTACATTCAGGGGGCTTTGCTTTCTTT
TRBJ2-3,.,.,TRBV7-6,CASSSGLITDTQYF,TGTGCCAGCAGCTCAGGGTTGATAACAGATACGCAGTATTTT
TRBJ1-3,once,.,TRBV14,CASSQVKGESSGNTIYF,TGTGCCAGCAGCCAAGTGAAGGGCGAGAGCTCTGGAAACACCATATATTTT
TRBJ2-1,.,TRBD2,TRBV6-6,CASSAQLGLAVKQFF,TGTGCCAGCAGTGCCCAACTAGGACTAGCGGTTAAGCAGTTCTTC
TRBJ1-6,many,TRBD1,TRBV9,CASSPRTGLNSPLHF,TGTGCCAGCAGCCCCCGGACAGGGTTGAATTCACCCCTCCACTTT
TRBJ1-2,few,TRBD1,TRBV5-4,CASSLDRGSGGYTF,TGTGCCAGCAGCTTGGACAGGGGGTCGGGTGGCTACACCTTC
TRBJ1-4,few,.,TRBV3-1,CASSPGHRGEKLFF,TGTGCCAGCAGCCCGGGACACCGAGGGGAAAAACTGTTTTTT
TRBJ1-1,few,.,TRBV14,CASSQERFVGTEAFF,TGTGCCAGCAGCCAAGAACGGTTTGTCGGTACTGAAGCTTTCTTT
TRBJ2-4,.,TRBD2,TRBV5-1,CASSEGLAGLYQYF,TGCGCCAGCAGCGAAGGACTAGCGGGACTCTATCAGTACTTC
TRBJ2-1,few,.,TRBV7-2,CASSFRDSTSNEQFF,TGTGCCAGCAGCTTCCGGGACTCCACTTCCAATGAGCAGTTCTTC
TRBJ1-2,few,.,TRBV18,CASSPSFVGDPNGYTF,TGTGCCAGCTCACCAAGCTTCGTGGGAGACCCGAATGGCTACACCTTC
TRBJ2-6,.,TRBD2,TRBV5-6,CASSPLAGVRGANVLTF,TGTGCCAGCAGTCCTCTAGCGGGAGTAAGAGGGGCCAACGTCCTGACTTTC
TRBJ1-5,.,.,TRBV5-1,CASSLMMDQPQHF,TGCGCCAGCAGCTTGATGATGGATCAGCCCCAGCATTTT
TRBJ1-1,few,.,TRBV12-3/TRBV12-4,CASKGHLGQTEAFF,TGTGCCAGCAAGGGACATCTGGGGCAAACTGAAGCTTTCTTT
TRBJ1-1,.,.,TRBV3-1,CASSQEEENTEAFF,TGTGCCAGCAGCCAAGAGGAAGAGAACACTGAAGCTTTCTTT